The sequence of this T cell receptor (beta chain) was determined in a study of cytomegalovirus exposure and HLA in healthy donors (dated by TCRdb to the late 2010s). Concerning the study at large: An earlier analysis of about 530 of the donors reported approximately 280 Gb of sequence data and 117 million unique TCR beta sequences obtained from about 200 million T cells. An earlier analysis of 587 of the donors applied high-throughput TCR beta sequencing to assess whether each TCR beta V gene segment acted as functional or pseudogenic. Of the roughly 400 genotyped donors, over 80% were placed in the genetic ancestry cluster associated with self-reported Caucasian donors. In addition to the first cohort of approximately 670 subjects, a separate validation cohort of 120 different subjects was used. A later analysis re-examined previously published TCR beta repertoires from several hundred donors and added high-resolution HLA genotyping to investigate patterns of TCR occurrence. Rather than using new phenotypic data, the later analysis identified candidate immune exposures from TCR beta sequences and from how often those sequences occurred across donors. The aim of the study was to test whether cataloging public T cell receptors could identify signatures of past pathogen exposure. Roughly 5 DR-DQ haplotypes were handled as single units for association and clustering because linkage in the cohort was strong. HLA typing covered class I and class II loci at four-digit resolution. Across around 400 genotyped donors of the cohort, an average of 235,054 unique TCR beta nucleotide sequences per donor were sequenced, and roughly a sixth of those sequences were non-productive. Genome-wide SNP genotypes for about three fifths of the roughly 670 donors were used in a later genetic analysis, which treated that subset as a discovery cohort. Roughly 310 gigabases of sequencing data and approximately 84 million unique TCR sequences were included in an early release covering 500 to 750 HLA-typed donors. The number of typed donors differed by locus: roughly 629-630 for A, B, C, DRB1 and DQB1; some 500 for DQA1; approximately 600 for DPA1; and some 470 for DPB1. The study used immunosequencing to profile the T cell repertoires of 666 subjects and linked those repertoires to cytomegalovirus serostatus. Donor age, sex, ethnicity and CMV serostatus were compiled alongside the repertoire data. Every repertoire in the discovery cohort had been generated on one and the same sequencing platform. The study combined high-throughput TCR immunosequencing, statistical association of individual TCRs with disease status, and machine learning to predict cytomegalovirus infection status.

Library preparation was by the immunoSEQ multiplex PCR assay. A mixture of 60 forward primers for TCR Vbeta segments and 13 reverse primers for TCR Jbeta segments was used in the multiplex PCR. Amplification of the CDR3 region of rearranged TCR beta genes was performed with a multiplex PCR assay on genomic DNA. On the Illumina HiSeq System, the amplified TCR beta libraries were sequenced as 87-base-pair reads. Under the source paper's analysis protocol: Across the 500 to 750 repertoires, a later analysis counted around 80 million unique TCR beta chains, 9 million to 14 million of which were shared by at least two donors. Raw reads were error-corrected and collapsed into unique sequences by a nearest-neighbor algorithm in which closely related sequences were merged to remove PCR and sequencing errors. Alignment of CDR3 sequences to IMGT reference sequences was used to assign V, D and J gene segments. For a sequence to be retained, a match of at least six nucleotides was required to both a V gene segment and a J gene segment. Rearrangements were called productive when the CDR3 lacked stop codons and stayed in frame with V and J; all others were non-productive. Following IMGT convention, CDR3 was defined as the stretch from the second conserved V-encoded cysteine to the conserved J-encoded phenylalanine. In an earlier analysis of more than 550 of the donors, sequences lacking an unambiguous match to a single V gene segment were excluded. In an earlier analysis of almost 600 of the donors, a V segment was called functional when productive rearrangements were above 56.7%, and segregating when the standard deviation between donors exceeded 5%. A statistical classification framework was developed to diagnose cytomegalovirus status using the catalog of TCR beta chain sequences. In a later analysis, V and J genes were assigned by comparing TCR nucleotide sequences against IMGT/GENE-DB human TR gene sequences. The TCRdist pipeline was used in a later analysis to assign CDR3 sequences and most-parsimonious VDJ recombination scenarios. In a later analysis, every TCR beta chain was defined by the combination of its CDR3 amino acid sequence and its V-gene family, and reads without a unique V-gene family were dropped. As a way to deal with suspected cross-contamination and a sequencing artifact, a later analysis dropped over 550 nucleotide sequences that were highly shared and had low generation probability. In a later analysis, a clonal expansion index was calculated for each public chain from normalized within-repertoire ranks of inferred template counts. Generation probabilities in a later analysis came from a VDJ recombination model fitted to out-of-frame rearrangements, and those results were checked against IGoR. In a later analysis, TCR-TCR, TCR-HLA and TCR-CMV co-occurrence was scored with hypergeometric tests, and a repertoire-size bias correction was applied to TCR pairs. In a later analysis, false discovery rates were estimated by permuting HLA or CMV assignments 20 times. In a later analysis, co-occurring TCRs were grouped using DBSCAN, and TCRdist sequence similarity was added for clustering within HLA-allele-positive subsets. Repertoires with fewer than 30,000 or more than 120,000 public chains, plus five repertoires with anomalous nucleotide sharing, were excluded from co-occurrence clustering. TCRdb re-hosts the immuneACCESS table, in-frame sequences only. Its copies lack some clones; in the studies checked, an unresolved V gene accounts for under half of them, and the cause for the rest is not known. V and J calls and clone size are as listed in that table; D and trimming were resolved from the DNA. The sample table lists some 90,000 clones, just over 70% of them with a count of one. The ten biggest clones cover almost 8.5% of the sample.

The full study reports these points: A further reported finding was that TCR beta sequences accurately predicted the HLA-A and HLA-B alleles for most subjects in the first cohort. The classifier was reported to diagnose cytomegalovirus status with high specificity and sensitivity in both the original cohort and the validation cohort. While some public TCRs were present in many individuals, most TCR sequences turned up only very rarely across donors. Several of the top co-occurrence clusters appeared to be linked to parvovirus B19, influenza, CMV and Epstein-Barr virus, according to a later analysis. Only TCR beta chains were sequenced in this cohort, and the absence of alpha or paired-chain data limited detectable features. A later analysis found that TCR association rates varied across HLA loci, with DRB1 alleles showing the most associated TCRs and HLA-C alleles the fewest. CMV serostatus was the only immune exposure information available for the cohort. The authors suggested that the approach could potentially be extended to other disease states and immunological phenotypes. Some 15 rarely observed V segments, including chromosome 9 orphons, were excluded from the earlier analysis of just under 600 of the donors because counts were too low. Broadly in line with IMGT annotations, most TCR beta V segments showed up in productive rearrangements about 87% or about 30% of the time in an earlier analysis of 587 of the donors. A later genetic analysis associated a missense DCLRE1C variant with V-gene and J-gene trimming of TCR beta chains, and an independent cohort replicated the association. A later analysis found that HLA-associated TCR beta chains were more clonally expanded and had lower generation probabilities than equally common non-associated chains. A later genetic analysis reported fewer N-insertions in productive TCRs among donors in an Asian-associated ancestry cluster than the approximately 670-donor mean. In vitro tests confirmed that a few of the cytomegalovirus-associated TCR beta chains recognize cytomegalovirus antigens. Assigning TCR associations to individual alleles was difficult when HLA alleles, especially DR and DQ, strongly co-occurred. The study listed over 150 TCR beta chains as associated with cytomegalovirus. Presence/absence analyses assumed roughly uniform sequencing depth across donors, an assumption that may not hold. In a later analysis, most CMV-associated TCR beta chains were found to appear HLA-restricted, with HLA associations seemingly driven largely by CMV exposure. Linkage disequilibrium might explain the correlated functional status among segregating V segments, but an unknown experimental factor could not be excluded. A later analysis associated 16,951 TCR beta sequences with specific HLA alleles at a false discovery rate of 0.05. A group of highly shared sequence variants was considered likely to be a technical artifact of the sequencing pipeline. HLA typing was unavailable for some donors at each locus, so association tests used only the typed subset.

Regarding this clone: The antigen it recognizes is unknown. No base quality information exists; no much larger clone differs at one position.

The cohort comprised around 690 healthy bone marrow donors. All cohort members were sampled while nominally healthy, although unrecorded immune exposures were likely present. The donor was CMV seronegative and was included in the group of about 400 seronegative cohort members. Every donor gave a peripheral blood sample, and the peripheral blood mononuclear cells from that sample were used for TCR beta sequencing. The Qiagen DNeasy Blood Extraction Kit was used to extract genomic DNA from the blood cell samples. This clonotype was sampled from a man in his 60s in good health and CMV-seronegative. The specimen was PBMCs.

The nucleotide sequence is given as TGTGCCAGTGAGAGAGGACAGCCCTCCTACGAGCAGTACTTC. This gives the protein CASERGQPSYEQYF. The chain employs TRBV2 and TRBJ2-7; TRBD1 might be the D gene, on 6 matching bases. The CDR3 spans 14 residues, from the cysteine through the phenylalanine. The entry retains the CDR3 DNA only, 42 bases that are in frame from base 1. The germline ends are 15 bases apart after V is trimmed by 9 bases and J by 0 bases. Reading the germline V gene gives CDR1 SNHLY and CDR2 FYNNEI. The full variable domain, completed from the reference TRBV2 and TRBJ2-7 proteins outside the CDR3, reads EPEVTQTPSHQVTQMGQEVILRCVPISNHLYFYWYRQILGQKVEFLVSFYNNEISEKSEIFDDQFSVERPDGSNFTLKIRSTKLEDSAMYFCASERGQPSYEQYFGPGTRLTVT.